These T cell receptor beta chains were read from a single sample in a study of CD8+ T cells in alopecia areata. Clones were read by immunoSEQ multiplex PCR, and TCRdb kept only the in-frame ones, dropping some. This sample has a few hundred thousand clones, with less than 75% found just once. The starting material was CD4+ T cells sorted from blood, obtained at week 4, from a patient treated with tofacitinib. Receptor source: a human donor with alopecia areata. CDR3s include the opening cysteine and the closing phenylalanine or tryptophan. The D gene is left open where the match is weak. Where a row states a size, it is once, few, many or the class of an expanded clone; other rows omit it.

V: TRBV5-1
J: TRBJ1-2
size: once
D: TRBD1
CDR3: CASSLDGRTGQNYGYTF
DNA: TGCGCCAGCAGCTTGGATGGTAGGACAGGGCAGAACTATGGCTACACCTTC

V: TRBV4-3
J: TRBJ2-5
size: -
D: TRBD2
CDR3: CASSQDPPGGSGETQYF
DNA: TGCGCCAGCAGCCAAGATCCCCCGGGGGGGTCTGGAGAGACCCAGTACTTC

V: TRBV2
J: TRBJ2-3
size: -
D: -
CDR3: CASNVVGSTDTQYF
DNA: TGTGCCAGCAATGTGGTCGGCAGCACAGATACGCAGTATTTT

V: TRBV5-1
J: TRBJ2-3
size: -
D: TRBD1
CDR3: CASSLAGTGRTDTQYF
DNA: TGCGCCAGCAGCTTGGCCGGGACAGGCCGCACAGATACGCAGTATTTT

V: TRBV2
J: TRBJ1-2
size: few
D: TRBD1
CDR3: CASSEQGQGVDGYTF
DNA: TGTGCCAGCAGTGAACAGGGACAGGGGGTAGATGGCTACACCTTC

V: TRBV30
J: TRBJ1-6
size: -
D: -
CDR3: CAWRADSVSSPLHF
DNA: TGTGCCTGGAGGGCTGACAGTGTATCTTCACCCCTCCACTTT

V: TRBV13
J: TRBJ2-6
size: few
D: -
CDR3: CASTRRAVVPSSGANVLTF
DNA: TGTGCCAGCACCCGTCGGGCGGTGGTACCAAGCTCTGGGGCCAACGTCCTGACTTTC

V: TRBV2
J: TRBJ1-5
size: -
D: TRBD1
CDR3: CASSQGQGSNQPQHF
DNA: TGTGCCAGCAGCCAAGGACAGGGGAGCAATCAGCCCCAGCATTTT

V: TRBV14
J: TRBJ1-1
size: -
D: TRBD1
CDR3: CASSQLTGFAEAFF
DNA: TGTGCCAGCAGCCAACTGACAGGGTTCGCTGAAGCTTTCTTT

V: TRBV10-2
J: TRBJ1-1
size: -
D: -
CDR3: CASSVQGKNTEAFF
DNA: TGCGCCAGCAGCGTACAGGGAAAGAACACTGAAGCTTTCTTT